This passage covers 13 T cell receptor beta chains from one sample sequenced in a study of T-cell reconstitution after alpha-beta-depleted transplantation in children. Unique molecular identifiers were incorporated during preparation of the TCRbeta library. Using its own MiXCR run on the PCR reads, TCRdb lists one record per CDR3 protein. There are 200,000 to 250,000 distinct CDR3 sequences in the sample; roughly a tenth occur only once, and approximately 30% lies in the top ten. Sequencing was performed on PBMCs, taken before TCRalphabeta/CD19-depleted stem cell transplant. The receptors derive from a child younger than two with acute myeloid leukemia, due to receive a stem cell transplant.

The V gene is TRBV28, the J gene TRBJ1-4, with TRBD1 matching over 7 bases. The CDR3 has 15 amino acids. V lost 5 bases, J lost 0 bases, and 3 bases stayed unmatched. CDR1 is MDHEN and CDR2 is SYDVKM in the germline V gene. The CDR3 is CASSNQGATNEKLFF. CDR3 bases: TGTGCCAGCAGTAACCAGGGGGCAACTAATGAAAAACTGTTTTTT. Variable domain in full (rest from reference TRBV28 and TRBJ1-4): DVKVTQSSRYLVKRTGEKVFLECVQDMDHENMFWYRQDPGLGLRLIYFSYDVKMKEKGDIPEGYSVSREKKERFSLILESASTNQTSMYLCASSNQGATNEKLFFGSGTQLSVL.

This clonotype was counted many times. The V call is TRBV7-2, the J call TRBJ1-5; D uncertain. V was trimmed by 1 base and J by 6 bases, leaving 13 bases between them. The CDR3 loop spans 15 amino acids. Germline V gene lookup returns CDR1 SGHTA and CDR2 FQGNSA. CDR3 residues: CASSLEPARSQPQHF. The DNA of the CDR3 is TGTGCCAGCAGCTTAGAGCCCGCTCGGAGTCAGCCCCAGCATTTT.

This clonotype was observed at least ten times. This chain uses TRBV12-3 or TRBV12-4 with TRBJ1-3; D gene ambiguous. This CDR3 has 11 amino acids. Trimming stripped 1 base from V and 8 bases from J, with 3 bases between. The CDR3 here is CASSLGDTIYF. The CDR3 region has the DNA TGTGCCAGCAGTTTAGGGGACACCATATATTTT.

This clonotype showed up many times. The CDR3 protein is CASSRASGQDEQFF. For the CDR3, the DNA is TGTGCCAGCAGTAGAGCTAGCGGACAGGATGAGCAGTTCTTC. The chain uses TRBV6-1 and TRBJ2-1; D possibly matches TRBD1 or TRBD2 (7 bases each). This CDR3 spans 14 amino acids. Germline CDR1 is MNHNS and CDR2 is SASEGT. V was clipped by 5 bases and J by 8 bases, with 16 bases between them.

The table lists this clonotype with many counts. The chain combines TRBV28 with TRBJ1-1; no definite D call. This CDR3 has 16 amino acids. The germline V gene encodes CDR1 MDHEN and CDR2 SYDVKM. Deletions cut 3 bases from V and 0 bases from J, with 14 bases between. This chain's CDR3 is CASSLGDSYMNTEAFF. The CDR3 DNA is TGTGCCAGCAGTTTGGGTGATAGCTACATGAACACTGAAGCTTTCTTT.

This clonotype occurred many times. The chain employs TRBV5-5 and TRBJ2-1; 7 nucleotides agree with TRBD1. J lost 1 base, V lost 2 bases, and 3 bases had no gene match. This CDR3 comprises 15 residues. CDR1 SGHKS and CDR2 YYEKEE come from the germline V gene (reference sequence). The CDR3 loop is CASSFQGESYNEQFF. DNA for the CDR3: TGTGCCAGCAGCTTTCAGGGGGAGTCCTACAATGAGCAGTTCTTC.

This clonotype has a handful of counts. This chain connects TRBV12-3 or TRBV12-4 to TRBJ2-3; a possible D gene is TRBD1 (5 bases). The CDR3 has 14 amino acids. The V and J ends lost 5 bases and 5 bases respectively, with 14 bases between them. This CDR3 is CASSPSPREDTQYF. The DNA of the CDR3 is TGTGCCAGCAGTCCCTCCCCCAGGGAAGATACGCAGTATTTT.

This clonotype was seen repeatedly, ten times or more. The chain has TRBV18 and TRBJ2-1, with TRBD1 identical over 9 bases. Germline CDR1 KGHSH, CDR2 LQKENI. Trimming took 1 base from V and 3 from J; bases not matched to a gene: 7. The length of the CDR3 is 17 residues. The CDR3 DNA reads TGTGCCAGCTCACCACGGGGACAGGGACAACTCTACAATGAGCAGTTCTTC. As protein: CASSPRGQGQLYNEQFF.

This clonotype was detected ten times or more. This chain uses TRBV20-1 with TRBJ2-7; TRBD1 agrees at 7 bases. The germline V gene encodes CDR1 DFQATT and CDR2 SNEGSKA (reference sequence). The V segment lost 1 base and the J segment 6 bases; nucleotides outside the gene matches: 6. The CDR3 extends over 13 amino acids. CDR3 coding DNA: TGCAGTGCTAGAGGGGGGTCAGGGGGCGAGCAGTACTTC. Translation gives CSARGGSGGEQYF.

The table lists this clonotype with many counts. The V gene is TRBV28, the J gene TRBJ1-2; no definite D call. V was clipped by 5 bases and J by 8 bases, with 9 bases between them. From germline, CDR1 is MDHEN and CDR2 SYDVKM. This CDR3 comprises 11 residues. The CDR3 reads CASSILRGYTF. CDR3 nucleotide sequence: TGTGCCAGCAGTATCCTCCGGGGCTACACCTTC.

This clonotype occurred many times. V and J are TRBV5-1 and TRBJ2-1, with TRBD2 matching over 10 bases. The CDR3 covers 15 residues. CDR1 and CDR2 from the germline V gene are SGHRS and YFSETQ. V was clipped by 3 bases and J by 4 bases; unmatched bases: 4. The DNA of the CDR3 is TGCGCCAGCAGCTCCGGGACTAGCGAGTACAATGAGCAGTTCTTC. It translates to CASSSGTSEYNEQFF. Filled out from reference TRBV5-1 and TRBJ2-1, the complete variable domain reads KAGVTQTPRYLIKTRGQQVTLSCSPISGHRSVSWYQQTPGQGLQFLFEYFSETQRNKGNFPGRFSGRQFSNSRSEMNVSTLELGDSALYLCASSSGTSEYNEQFFGPGTRLTVL.

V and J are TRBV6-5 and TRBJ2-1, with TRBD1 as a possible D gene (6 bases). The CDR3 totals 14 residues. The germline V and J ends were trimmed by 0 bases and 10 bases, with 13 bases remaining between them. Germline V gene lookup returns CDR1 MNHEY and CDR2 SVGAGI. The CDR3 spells CASSYSGRGAEQFF. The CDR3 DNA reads TGTGCCAGCAGTTACTCAGGCAGGGGAGCAGAGCAGTTCTTC.

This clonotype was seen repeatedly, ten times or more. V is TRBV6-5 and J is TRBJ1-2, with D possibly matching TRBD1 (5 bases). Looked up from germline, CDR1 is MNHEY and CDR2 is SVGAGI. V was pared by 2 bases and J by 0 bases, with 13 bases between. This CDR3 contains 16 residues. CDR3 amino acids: CASSYPQRGPNYGYTF. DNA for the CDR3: TGTGCCAGCAGTTACCCTCAACGGGGCCCTAACTATGGCTACACCTTC.